This is a list of T cell receptor beta chains from one sample in a study of T cells in Graves' hyperthyroidism and ophthalmopathy. TCRdb re-called the multiplex PCR reads with MiXCR, one entry per CDR3 protein. This table has about 510,000 distinct CDR3 sequences, 14% appearing once. The material sequenced was blood. These receptors were obtained from a woman aged 40 to 49 with Graves' hyperthyroidism. Each CDR3 is given with its conserved first and last residue. The D gene is left open where the match is weak. Clone size is stated in some rows and not others, as once, few, many or a class when expanded.

v_call,d_call,j_call,clone_size,cdr3_aa,cdr3_nt
TRBV14,TRBD1,TRBJ1-3,few,CASSHIGQGLRNTIYF,TGTGCCAGCAGCCACATAGGACAGGGCTTGAGAAACACCATATATTTT
TRBV2,TRBD2,TRBJ2-7,many,CASRDGLAAEYEQYF,TGTGCCAGCAGGGACGGACTAGCGGCTGAGTACGAGCAGTACTTC
TRBV27,TRBD1,TRBJ1-2,many,CASSPDRGQGYTF,TGTGCCAGCAGTCCGGACAGGGGGCAAGGCTACACCTTC
TRBV2,.,TRBJ1-2,.,CASSEWQDQLYGYTF,TGTGCCAGCAGTGAATGGCAGGACCAGCTCTATGGCTACACCTTC
TRBV5-1,TRBD2,TRBJ2-1,many,CASSLASQWTSVFYNEQFF,TGCGCCAGCAGCTTGGCATCTCAGTGGACTAGCGTTTTCTACAATGAGCAGTTCTTC
TRBV7-9,.,TRBJ2-2,many,CASSIILGQNTGELFF,TGTGCCAGCAGCATAATACTCGGCCAGAACACCGGGGAGCTGTTTTTT
TRBV27,TRBD1,TRBJ1-6,few,CASSFSGQGISPLHF,TGTGCCAGCAGTTTTTCCGGACAGGGCATTTCACCCCTCCACTTT
TRBV28,.,TRBJ1-5,many,CASSLILRDGGSFSQPQHF,TGTGCCAGCAGTTTAATATTGCGGGACGGGGGTTCGTTCAGTCAGCCCCAGCATTTT
TRBV20-1,TRBD1,TRBJ2-2,.,CSARGSSETGVTGELFF,TGCAGTGCTAGAGGGTCCAGCGAGACAGGGGTCACCGGGGAGCTGTTTTTT
TRBV12-3/TRBV12-4,.,TRBJ2-5,many,CASSASTGRETQYF,TGTGCCAGCAGTGCCAGTACGGGTCGAGAGACCCAGTACTTC
TRBV5-5,.,TRBJ2-7,many,CASSLVVGGSEQYF,TGTGCCAGCAGCTTGGTTGTAGGTGGGAGCGAGCAGTACTTC
TRBV6-2/TRBV6-3,TRBD2,TRBJ2-2,once,CASSFSPPGTTNTGELFF,TGTGCCAGCAGTTTCTCCCCCCCCGGGACTACGAACACCGGGGAGCTGTTTTTT
TRBV20-1,TRBD2,TRBJ2-2,.,CSAPLPRGVTGELFF,TGCAGTGCTCCACTCCCACGGGGGGTCACCGGGGAGCTGTTTTTT
TRBV6-1,.,TRBJ2-7,many,CASSYWGRTDEQYF,TGTGCCAGCAGTTATTGGGGCCGAACGGACGAGCAGTACTTC
TRBV5-8,TRBD2,TRBJ2-3,.,CASTRTSGGGTDTQYF,TGTGCCAGCACCCGGACTAGCGGGGGGGGGACAGATACGCAGTATTTT
TRBV28,.,TRBJ2-2,few,CASSLQGKAGELFF,TGTGCCAGCAGTTTGCAGGGCAAAGCCGGGGAGCTGTTTTTT
TRBV6-1,TRBD2,TRBJ2-3,many,CASSLPTGGPGDTDTQYF,TGTGCCAGCAGTTTACCTACGGGAGGCCCGGGGGACACAGATACGCAGTATTTT
TRBV7-9,.,TRBJ2-4,.,CASSNRPENIQYF,TGTGCCAGCAGCAACCGTCCCGAAAACATTCAGTACTTC